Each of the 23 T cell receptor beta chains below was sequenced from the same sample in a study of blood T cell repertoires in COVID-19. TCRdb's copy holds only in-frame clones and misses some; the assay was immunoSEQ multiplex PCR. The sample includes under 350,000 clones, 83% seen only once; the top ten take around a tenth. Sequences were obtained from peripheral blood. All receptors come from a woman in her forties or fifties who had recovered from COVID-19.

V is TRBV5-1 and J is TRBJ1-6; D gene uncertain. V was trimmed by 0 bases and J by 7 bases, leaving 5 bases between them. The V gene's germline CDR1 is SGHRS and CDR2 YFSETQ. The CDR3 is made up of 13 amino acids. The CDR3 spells CASSLDNNSPLHF. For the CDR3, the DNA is TGCGCCAGCAGCTTGGACAACAATTCACCCCTCCACTTT.

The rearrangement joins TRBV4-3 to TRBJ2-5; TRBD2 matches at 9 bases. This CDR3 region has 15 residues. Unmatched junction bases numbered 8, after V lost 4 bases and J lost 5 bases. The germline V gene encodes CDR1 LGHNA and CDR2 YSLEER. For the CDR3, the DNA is TGCGCCAGCAGCCCAATTAGCGGGGGTAGTGAGACCCAGTACTTC. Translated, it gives CASSPISGGSETQYF.

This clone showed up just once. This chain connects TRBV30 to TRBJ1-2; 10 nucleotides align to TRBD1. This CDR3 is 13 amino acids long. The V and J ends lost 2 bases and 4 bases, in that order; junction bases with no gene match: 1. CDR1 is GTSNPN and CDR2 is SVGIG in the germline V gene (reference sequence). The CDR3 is CAWSWTGGYGYTF. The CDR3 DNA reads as TGTGCCTGGAGTTGGACAGGGGGCTATGGCTACACCTTC.

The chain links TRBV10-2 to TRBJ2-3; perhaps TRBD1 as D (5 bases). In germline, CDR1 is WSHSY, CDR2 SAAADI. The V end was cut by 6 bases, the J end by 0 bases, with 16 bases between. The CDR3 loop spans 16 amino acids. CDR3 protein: CASSGDWTSSTDTQYF. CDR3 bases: TGCGCCAGCAGCGGTGACTGGACATCTAGCACAGATACGCAGTATTTT.

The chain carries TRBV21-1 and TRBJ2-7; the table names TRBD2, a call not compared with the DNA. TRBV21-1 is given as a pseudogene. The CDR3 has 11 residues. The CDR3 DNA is TGTGCCAGCAGCAAAGAGCGGTACTGCTACTTC. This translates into CASSKERYCYF.

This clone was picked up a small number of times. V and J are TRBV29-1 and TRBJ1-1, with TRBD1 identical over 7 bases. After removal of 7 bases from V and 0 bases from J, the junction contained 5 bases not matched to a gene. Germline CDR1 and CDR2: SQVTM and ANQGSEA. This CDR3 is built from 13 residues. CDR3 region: CSANRGMNTEAFF. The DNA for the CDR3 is TGCAGCGCAAACAGGGGCATGAACACTGAAGCTTTCTTT. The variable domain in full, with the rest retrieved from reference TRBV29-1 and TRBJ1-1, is SAVISQKPSRDICQRGTSLTIQCQVDSQVTMMFWYRQQPGQSLTLIATANQGSEATYESGFVIDKFPISRPNLTFSTLTVSNMSPEDSSIYLCSANRGMNTEAFFGQGTRLTVV.

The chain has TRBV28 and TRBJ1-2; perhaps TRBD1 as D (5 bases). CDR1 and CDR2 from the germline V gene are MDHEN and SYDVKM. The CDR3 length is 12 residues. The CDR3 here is CASQGSGYGYTF. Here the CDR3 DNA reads TGTGCTTCTCAGGGCTCGGGCTATGGCTACACCTTC.

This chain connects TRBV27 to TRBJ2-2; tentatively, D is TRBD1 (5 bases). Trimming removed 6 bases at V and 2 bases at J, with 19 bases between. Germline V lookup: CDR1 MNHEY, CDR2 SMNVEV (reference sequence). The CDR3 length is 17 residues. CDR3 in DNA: TGTGCCAGCAGCCTTCTTCGGCAGGGAATAAACACCGGGGAGCTGTTTTTT. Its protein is CASSLLRQGINTGELFF.

CDR3 amino acids: CASSRGREDTEAFF. Written as DNA, the CDR3 is TGCGCCAGCAGCAGGGGGCGAGAGGACACTGAAGCTTTCTTT. The rearrangement joins TRBV5-1 to TRBJ1-1; 7 bases line up with TRBD1. The CDR3 has 14 residues. Germline CDR1 SGHRS, CDR2 YFSETQ. Losses at the gene ends were 4 bases for V and 3 bases for J; bases not matched to a gene: 6. The full variable domain, its missing parts supplied by reference TRBV5-1 and TRBJ1-1, is KAGVTQTPRYLIKTRGQQVTLSCSPISGHRSVSWYQQTPGQGLQFLFEYFSETQRNKGNFPGRFSGRQFSNSRSEMNVSTLELGDSALYLCASSRGREDTEAFFGQGTRLTVV.

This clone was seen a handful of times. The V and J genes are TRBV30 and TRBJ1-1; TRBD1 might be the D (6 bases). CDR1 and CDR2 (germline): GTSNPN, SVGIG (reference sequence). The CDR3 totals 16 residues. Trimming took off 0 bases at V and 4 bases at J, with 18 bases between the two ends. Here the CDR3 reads CAWSVRMYGTTTEAFF. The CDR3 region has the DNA TGTGCCTGGAGTGTTCGAATGTATGGGACAACCACTGAAGCTTTCTTT.

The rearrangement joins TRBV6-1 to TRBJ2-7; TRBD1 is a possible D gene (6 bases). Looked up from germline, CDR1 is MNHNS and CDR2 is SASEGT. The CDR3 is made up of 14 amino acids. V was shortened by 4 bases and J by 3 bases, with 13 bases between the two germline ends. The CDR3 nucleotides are TGTGCCAGCAGTGGACAGGTAACCATCTACGAGCAGTACTTC. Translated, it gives CASSGQVTIYEQYF.

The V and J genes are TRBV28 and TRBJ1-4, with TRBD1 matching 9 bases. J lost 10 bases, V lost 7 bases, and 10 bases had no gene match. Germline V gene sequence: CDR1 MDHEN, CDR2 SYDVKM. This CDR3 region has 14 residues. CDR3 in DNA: TGTGCCAGCACTTTCCGGGACAGGGTGGGAAAACTGTTTTTT. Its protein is CASTFRDRVGKLFF.

In DNA, the CDR3 is TGCGCCAGCAGCCAATGGGTAGGAGCGGAGAGCTCCTACAATGAGCAGTTCTTC. Its protein is CASSQWVGAESSYNEQFF. J is TRBJ2-1 and V is TRBV4-1; D is perhaps TRBD2 (5 bases). Deletions cut 2 bases from V and 0 bases from J, with 17 bases between. The CDR3 has 18 residues. Germline V gives CDR1 MGHRA, CDR2 YSYEKL.

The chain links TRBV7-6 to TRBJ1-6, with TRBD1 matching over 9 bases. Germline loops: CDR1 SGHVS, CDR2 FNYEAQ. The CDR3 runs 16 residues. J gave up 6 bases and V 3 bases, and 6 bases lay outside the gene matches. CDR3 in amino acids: CASSLAAGQGNSPLHF. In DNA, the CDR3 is TGTGCCAGCAGCTTGGCGGCGGGACAGGGTAATTCACCCCTCCACTTT.

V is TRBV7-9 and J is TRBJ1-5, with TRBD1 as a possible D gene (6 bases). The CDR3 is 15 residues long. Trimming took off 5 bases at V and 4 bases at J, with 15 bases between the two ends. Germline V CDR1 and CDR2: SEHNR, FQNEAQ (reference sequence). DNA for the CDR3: TGTGCCAGCAGCCCTCTCACAGGGCATAATCAGCCCCAGCATTTT. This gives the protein CASSPLTGHNQPQHF.

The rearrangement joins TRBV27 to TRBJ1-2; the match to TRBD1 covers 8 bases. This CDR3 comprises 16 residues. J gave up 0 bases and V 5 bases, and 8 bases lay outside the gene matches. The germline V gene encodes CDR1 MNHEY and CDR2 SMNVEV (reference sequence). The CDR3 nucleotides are TGTGCCAGCAGTATGGACAGGGTGTTAGCTAACTATGGCTACACCTTC. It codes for CASSMDRVLANYGYTF.

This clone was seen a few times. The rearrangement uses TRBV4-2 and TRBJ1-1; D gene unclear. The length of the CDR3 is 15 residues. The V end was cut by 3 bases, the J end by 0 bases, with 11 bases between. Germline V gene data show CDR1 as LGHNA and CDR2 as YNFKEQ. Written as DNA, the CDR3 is TGTGCCAGCAGCCAGGCCGGGCGGGTGAACACTGAAGCTTTCTTT. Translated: CASSQAGRVNTEAFF.

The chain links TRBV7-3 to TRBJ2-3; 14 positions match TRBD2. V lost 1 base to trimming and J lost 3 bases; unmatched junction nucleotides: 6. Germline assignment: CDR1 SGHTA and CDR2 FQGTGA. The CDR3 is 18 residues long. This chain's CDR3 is CASSLNPGLAGETDTQYF. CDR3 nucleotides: TGTGCCAGCAGCTTAAATCCGGGACTAGCGGGGGAAACAGATACGCAGTATTTT.

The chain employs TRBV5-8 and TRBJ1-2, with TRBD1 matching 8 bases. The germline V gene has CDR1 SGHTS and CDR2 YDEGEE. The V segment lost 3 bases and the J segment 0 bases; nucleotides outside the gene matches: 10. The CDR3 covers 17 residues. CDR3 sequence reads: CASSSPGDRGANYGYTF. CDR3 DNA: TGTGCCAGCAGCTCTCCCGGAGACAGGGGCGCTAACTATGGCTACACCTTC.

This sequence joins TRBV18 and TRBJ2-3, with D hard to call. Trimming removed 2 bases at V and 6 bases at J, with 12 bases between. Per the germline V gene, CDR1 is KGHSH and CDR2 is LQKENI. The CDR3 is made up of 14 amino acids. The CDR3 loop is CASSPGSQEDTQYF. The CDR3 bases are TGTGCCAGCTCACCAGGTTCCCAAGAGGATACGCAGTATTTT.

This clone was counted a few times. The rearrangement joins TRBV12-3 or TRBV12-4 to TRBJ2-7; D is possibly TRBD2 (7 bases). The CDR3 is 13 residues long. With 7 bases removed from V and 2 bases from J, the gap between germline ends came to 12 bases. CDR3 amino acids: CASKGGAAYEQYF. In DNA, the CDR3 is TGTGCCAGCAAAGGGGGGGCTGCCTACGAGCAGTACTTC.

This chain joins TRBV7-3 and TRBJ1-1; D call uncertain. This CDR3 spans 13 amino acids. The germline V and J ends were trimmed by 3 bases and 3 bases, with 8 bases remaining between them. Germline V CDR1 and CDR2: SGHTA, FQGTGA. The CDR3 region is CASSFSTDTEAFF. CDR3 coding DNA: TGTGCCAGCAGCTTCTCTACGGACACTGAAGCTTTCTTT.

CDR3 region: CASSPGLAGLATQYF. The CDR3 DNA reads as TGTGCCAGTAGCCCGGGACTAGCGGGCCTAGCTACGCAGTATTTT. The chain links TRBV19 to TRBJ2-3; 12 bases are shared with TRBD2. Germline V lookup: CDR1 LNHDA, CDR2 SQIVND (reference sequence). The junction had 9 bases not matched to a gene; V was cut back by 6 bases and J by 8 bases. This CDR3 region has 15 residues.